This T cell receptor (beta chain) is from a study of cytomegalovirus exposure and HLA in healthy donors. Study outcomes and limitations: A few CMV-associated chains proved CMV antigen-specific in vitro. The authors assumed roughly uniform sequencing depth across donors for presence/absence analyses.

Worth noting for this clone: Its antigen is still unknown.

This PCR relied on a set of 60 Vbeta primers and 13 Jbeta primers. TCRdb keeps only in-frame clones here, not all; method: immunoSEQ multiplex PCR. The sample has some 130,000 clones; about 80% are singletons. From germline, CDR1 is SNHLY and CDR2 FYNNEI. This CDR3 spans 13 amino acids. V was trimmed by 4 bases and J by 4 bases, leaving 10 bases between them. This TCR derives from a man aged 30 to 39 in good health. The rearrangement links TRBV2 to TRBJ1-1; D is possibly TRBD1 (5 bases). Material for sequencing was PBMCs. CDR3 coding DNA: TGTGCCAGCAGTGGGAGGGGATTCACTGAAGCTTTCTTT. Translated: CASSGRGFTEAFF. The full variable domain, in which reference TRBV2 and TRBJ1-1 provide the parts outside the CDR3, is EPEVTQTPSHQVTQMGQEVILRCVPISNHLYFYWYRQILGQKVEFLVSFYNNEISEKSEIFDDQFSVERPDGSNFTLKIRSTKLEDSAMYFCASSGRGFTEAFFGQGTRLTVV.